This T cell receptor (beta chain) was profiled in a study of a mutant IDH1 vaccine in newly diagnosed glioma. Overall study context: The treated population exhibited a male proportion of about 60%, a female proportion of 37.5%, and a mean age of about 40 years.

As regards this clone: No antigen is known for it.

Time point here: week 35, safety follow-up. One vaccine dose held 300 ug of mutant IDH1 20-mer peptide and came with topical imiquimod. Patients underwent eight vaccinations, which took place in weeks 1, 3, 5, 7, 11, 15, 19 and 23. Donors harbored newly found WHO grade 3 or 4 IDH1-mutant, ATRX-lost astrocytomas. The protocol was immunoSEQ multiplex PCR, while the TCRdb copy is restricted to in-frame clones and leaves out a portion. The sample shows about 32,000 clones, around four fifths of them seen only once. The germline gives CDR1 SQVTM, CDR2 ANQGSEA. Trimming at V came to 5 bases and at J to 4 bases, leaving 16 bases not matched to a gene. This CDR3 has 17 residues.

Sequenced material: PBMCs, taken from a glioma patient whose treatment included an IDH1 peptide vaccine. The origin of this receptor is a woman aged 35 to 49 with glioma. This chain connects TRBV29-1 to TRBJ1-2; 10 positions match TRBD1. Here the CDR3 reads CSVWTGGDLIRGYGYTF. The CDR3 DNA reads as TGCAGCGTTTGGACAGGGGGGGACCTTATTCGGGGCTATGGCTACACCTTC.